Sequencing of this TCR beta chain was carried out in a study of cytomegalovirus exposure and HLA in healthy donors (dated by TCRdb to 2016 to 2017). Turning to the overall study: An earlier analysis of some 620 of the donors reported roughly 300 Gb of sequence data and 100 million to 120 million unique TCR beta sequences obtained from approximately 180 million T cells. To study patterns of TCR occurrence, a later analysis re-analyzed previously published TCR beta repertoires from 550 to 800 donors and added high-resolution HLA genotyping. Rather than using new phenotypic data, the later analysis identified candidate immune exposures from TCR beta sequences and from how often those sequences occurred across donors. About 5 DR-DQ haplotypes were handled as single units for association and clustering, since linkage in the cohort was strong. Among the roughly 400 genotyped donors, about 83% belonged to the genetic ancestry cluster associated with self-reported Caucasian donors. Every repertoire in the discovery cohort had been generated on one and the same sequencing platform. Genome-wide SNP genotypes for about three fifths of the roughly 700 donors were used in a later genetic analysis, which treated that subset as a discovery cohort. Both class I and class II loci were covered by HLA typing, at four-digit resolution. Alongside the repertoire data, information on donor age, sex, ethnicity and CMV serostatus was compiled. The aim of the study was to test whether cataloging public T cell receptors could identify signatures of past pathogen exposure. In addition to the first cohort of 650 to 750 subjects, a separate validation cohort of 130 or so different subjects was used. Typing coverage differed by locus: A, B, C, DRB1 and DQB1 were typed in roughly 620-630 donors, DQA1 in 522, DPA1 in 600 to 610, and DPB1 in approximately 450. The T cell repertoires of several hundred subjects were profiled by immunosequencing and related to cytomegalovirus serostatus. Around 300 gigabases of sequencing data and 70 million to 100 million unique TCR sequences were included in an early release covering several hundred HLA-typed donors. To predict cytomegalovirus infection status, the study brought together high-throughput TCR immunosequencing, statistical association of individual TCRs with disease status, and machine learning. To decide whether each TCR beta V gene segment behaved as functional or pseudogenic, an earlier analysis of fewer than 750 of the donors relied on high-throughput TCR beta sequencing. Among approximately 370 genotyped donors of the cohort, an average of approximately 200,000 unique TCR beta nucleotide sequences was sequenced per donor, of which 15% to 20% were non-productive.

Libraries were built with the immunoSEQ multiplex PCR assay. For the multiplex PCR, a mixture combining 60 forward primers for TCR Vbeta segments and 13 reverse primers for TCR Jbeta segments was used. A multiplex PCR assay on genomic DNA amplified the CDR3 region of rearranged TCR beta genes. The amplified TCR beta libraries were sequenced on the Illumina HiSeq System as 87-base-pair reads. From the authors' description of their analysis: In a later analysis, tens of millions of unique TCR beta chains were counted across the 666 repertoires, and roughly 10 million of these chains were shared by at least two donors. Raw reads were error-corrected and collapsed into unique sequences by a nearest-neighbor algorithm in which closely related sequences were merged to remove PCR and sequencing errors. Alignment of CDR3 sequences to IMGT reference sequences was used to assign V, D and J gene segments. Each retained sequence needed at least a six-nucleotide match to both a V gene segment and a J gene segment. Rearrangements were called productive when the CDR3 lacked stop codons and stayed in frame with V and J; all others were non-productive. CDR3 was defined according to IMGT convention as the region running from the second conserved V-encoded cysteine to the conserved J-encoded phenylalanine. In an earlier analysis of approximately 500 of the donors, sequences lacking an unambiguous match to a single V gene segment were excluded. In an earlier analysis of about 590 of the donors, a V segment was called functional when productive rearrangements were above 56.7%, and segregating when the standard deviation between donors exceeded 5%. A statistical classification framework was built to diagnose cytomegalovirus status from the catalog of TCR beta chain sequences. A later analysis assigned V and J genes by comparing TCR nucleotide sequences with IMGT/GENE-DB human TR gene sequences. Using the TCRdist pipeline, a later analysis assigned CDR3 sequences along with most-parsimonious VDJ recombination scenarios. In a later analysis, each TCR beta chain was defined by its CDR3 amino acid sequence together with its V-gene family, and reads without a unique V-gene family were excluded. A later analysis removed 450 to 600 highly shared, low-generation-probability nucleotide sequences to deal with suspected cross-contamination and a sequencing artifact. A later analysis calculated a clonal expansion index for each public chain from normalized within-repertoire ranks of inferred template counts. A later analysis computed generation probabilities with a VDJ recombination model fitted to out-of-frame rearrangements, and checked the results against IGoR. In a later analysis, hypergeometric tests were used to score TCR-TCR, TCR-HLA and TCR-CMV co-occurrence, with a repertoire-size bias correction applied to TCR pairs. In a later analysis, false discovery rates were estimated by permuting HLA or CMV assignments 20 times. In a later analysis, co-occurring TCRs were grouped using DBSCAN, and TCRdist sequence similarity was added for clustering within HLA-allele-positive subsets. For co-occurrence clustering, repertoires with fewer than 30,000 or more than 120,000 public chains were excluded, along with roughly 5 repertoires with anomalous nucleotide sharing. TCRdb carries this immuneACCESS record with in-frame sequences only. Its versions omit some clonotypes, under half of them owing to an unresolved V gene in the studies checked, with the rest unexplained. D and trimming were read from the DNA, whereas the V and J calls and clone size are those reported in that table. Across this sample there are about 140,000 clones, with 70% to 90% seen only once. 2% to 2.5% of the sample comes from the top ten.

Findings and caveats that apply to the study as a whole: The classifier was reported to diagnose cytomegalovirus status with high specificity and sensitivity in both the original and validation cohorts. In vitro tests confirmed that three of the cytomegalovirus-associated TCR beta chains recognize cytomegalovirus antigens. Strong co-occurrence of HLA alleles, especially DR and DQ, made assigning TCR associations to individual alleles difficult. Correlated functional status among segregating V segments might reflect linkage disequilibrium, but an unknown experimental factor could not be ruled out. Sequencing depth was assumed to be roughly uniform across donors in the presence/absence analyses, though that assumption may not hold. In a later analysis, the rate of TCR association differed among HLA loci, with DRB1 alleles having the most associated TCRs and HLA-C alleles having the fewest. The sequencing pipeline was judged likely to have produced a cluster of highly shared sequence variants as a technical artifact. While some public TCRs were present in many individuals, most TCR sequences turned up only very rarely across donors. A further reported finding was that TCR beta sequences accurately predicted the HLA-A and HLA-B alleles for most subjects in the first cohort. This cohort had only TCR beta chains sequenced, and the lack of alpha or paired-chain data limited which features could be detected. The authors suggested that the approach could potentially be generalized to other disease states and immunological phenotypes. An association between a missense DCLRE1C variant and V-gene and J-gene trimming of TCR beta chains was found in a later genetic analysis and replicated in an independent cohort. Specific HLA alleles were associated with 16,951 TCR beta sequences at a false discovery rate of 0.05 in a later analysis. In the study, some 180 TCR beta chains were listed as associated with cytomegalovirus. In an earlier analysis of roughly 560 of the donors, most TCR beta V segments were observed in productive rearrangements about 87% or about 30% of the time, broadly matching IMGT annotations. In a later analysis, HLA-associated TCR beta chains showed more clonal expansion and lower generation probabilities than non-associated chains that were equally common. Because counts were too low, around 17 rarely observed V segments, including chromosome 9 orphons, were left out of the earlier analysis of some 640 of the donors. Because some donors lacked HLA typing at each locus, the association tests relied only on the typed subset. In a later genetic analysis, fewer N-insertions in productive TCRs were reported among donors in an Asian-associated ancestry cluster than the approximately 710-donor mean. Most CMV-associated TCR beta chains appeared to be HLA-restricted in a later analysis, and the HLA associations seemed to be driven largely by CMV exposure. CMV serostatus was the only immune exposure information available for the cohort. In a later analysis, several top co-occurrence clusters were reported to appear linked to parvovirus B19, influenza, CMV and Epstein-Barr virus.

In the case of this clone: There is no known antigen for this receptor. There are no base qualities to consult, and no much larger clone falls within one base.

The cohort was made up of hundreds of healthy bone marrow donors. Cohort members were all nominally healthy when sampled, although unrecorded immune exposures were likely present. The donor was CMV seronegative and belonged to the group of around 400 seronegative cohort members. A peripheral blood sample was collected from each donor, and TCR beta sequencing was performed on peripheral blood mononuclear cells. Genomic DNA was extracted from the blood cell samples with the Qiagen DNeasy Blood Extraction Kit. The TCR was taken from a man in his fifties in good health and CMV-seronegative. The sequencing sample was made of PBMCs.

The DNA sequence is given as TGTGCCAGCAGCTACCAGCTAGCGGGGAACCAAGAGACCCAGTACTTC. It codes for CASSYQLAGNQETQYF. The rearranged segments are TRBV6-5 and TRBJ2-5, with 9 bases matching TRBD2. The cysteine opens and the phenylalanine closes a CDR3 of 16 amino acids. The kept DNA is CDR3 alone, 48 bases in frame from the first base. V is pruned by 6 bases and J by 0 bases, leaving 8 bases of the junction without a gene match. CDR1 and CDR2, per the germline V gene, are MNHEY and SVGAGI.